This T cell receptor (beta chain) was captured in a study of T cell responses to AZD1222 COVID-19 vaccine (dated by TCRdb to the early 2020s). For the wider study: A total of more than 230 trial participants underwent TCR sequencing, of whom about 200 had received two doses of AZD1222 and roughly 26 had received two doses of the MenACWY control vaccine. Trial participants were enrolled by age into subgroups of 18-55, 56-69 and 70-plus years, and roughly 150, 30 and 60 TCR-sequenced participants, respectively, were included in these subgroups. Broader findings and caveats from the paper: After two AZD1222 doses, both the breadth and the depth of spike-specific TCRs were significantly higher than at day 0 and than in MenACWY recipients. Participants were mostly white British and included more females than males, and it was suggested by the authors that clonal diversity may have been underestimated. Because no day 14 peak-response samples were available, repertoires were characterized only after the peak T cell response. Reportedly, close to half of the unique spike-specific TCRs recognized epitopes lying outside the regions that are mutated in the B.1.351 and B.1.1.7 variants. Conclusions about previously exposed vaccinees were limited because only a handful of AZD1222 recipients were SARS-CoV-2 seropositive at baseline. The whole spike protein was spanned by vaccine-associated CD4 TCRs, and dominant responses were seen in regions 160-218 and 743-854. The 56-69-year group was small, and its depth increase did not reach significance, likely because of low power.

On this clone itself: Its antigen remains unidentified. No base qualities exist here, and no much larger clone lies one base off it.

The time point label, read with the paper, signifies: about 28 days (+/-7) after the second vaccine dose. AZD1222 recipients with second doses at about 4 weeks or about 12 weeks were pooled, because spike-specific TCR depth and breadth did not differ between schedules. Vaccinee samples came from UK trials COV001 and COV002, including a single-blind randomized controlled phase 2/3 trial of AZD1222 (ChAdOx1 nCoV-19) in healthy adults. Trial participant PBMC samples were collected at day 0 and day 28 after the second dose for TCRbeta chain sequencing. The CDR3 regions of human TCRbeta chains were subjected to immunosequencing. As for the authors' bioinformatics: TCRs in the repertoires were matched against a reference library of SARS-CoV-2-specific TCRs that had been generated with the MIRA antigen-specificity platform. Breadth meant the fraction of unique TCRs that were SARS-CoV-2-associated, whereas depth meant the fraction of total T cells that were SARS-CoV-2-associated. Each spike-specific TCR was assigned to its reactive spike region and to a CD4 or CD8 class using the MIRA data. Log10-transformed breadth and depth values were compared by one-way ANOVA with Sidak's multiple comparisons tests. This immuneACCESS table, as held by TCRdb, lists in-frame sequences with V and J called but not all clones. Of the missing ones, under half trace to an unresolved V gene in checked studies; the others have no known cause. The V and J calls and clone size are taken from that table; D and trimming were inferred from the DNA. This sample comprises more than 55,000 clones, 80% to 90% of them detected only once. Together, the top ten hold under 6.5% of the sample.

Inclusive of the bounding cysteine and phenylalanine, the CDR3 is 13 residues long. The CDR3 DNA has 39 bases and is translated from base 1. Germline trimming amounts to 4 bases on V and 9 bases on J, with 5 as the count of junction bases outside the gene matches. The germline V gene sets CDR1 to SGHRS and CDR2 to YFSETQ. The sequence was collected from an adult who received the AZD1222 COVID-19 vaccine. The sample in question was peripheral blood, obtained 28 days after the second AZD1222 dose. The V and J segments used are TRBV5-1 and TRBJ2-1; 9 bases in the middle match TRBD1. In nucleotides, the sequence is TGCGCCAGCAGCCCCGGACAGGGGATTGAGCAGTTCTTC. Its translation is CASSPGQGIEQFF.